These 25 T cell receptor beta chains share one sample of origin, sequenced in a study of blood T cell repertoires in COVID-19. TCRdb's table, derived via immunoSEQ multiplex PCR, lists solely in-frame clones and lacks some. There are 110,000 or so clones in the sample; approximately 85% occur only once, and roughly 5% lies in the top ten. The sample consisted of peripheral blood. All receptors derive from a woman in her sixties or seventies with COVID-19, enrolled during active disease.

V is TRBV5-1 and J is TRBJ1-5; D ambiguous. The CDR3 runs 14 residues. Trimming took off 4 bases at V and 5 bases at J, with 13 bases between the two ends. Germline V gene lookup returns CDR1 SGHRS and CDR2 YFSETQ. The CDR3 spells CASSPVGGDQPQHF. CDR3 in DNA: TGCGCCAGCAGCCCGGTTGGAGGTGATCAGCCCCAGCATTTT.

The chain has TRBV4-3 and TRBJ2-1, with D maybe TRBD1 (5 bases). Germline V gives CDR1 LGHNA, CDR2 YSLEER. CDR3 length: 17 residues. V gave up 0 bases and J gave up 2 bases, with 14 bases separating them. CDR3 sequence: CASSQEHRVGAYNEQFF. As DNA, the CDR3 is TGCGCCAGCAGCCAAGAGCATAGAGTAGGGGCCTACAATGAGCAGTTCTTC.

This rearrangement joins TRBV14 to TRBJ2-7; D may be TRBD1 (6 bases). This CDR3 region has 13 residues. The V and J ends lost 4 bases and 2 bases respectively, with 9 bases between them. CDR1 is SGHDN and CDR2 is FVKESK in the germline V gene. CDR3 in amino acids: CASSRTGPYEQYF. CDR3 nucleotide sequence: TGTGCCAGCAGCCGAACAGGGCCCTACGAGCAGTACTTC.

The chain is built from TRBV11-1 and TRBJ1-2; a possible D gene is TRBD1 (5 bases). With 5 bases removed from V and 8 bases from J, the gap between germline ends came to 18 bases. CDR3 length: 14 amino acids. CDR1 is SGHAT, CDR2 FQDESV, per germline (reference sequence). The CDR3 DNA reads as TGTGCCAGCAGCGAAGACAGTCTCACGAGAGGCTACACCTTC. Translated: CASSEDSLTRGYTF.

The CDR3 DNA reads TGTGCCAGCAGTGGGACAGTCTATAATTCACCCCTCCACTTT. This gives the protein CASSGTVYNSPLHF. The chain joins TRBV27 to TRBJ1-6, with 7 positions matching TRBD1. CDR3 length: 14 residues. Germline V gives CDR1 MNHEY, CDR2 SMNVEV (reference sequence). The trim removed 5 bases at V and 3 bases at J, leaving 1 base unmatched.

The CDR3 loop reads CAWSPVGGWNSPLHF. The CDR3 nucleotides are TGTGCCTGGAGCCCAGTGGGGGGTTGGAATTCACCCCTCCACTTT. The genes are TRBV30 and TRBJ1-6; weak D call: TRBD1 (5 bases). CDR3 length equals 15 residues. Germline V gene data show CDR1 as GTSNPN and CDR2 as SVGIG (reference sequence). V was shortened by 3 bases and J by 7 bases, with 16 bases between the two germline ends.

The chain combines TRBV4-3 with TRBJ1-5; 8 nucleotides line up with TRBD1. Unmatched junction bases numbered 8, after V lost 0 bases and J lost 4 bases. Germline V lookup: CDR1 LGHNA, CDR2 YSLEER. The CDR3 consists of 17 residues. The CDR3 DNA reads as TGCGCCAGCAGCCAAGAATTATATGACAGGGGAAATCAGCCCCAGCATTTT. Translated, it gives CASSQELYDRGNQPQHF.

The chain has TRBV29-1 and TRBJ1-2; 9 bases agree with TRBD1. This CDR3 comprises 10 residues. The V gene end was trimmed by 6 bases and the J gene end by 7 bases; junction bases not matched to a gene: 0. Germline loops: CDR1 SQVTM, CDR2 ANQGSEA. CDR3 residues: CSVQGAGYTF. In DNA form, the CDR3 reads TGCAGCGTACAGGGGGCTGGCTACACCTTC.

This clone appeared once. V is TRBV5-6 and J is TRBJ1-2; D unclear. V was clipped by 4 bases and J by 4 bases, with 20 bases between them. There are 16 residues in the CDR3. CDR1 is SGHDT and CDR2 is YYEEEE in the germline V gene. The CDR3: CASSLLGYGAIYGYTF. The CDR3 DNA is TGTGCCAGCAGCCTACTAGGATATGGAGCAATCTATGGCTACACCTTC.

V gene TRBV15 combines with J gene TRBJ2-5; D is possibly TRBD2 (6 bases). This CDR3 region has 16 residues. Trimming shortened V by 0 bases and J by 0 bases, and 11 bases separated the two germline ends. The germline V gene encodes CDR1 LNHNV and CDR2 YYDKDF (reference sequence). CDR3 region: CATSREGGEYQETQYF. The CDR3 nucleotides are TGTGCCACCAGCAGAGAGGGAGGAGAGTACCAAGAGACCCAGTACTTC.

This sequence joins TRBV11-2 and TRBJ2-7; possible D gene TRBD2, 6 bases. V was pared by 7 bases and J by 3 bases, with 10 bases between. The CDR3 runs 12 residues. Germline V lookup: CDR1 SGHAT, CDR2 FQNNGV. CDR3 loop: CASKTSNYEQYF. CDR3 in DNA: TGTGCCAGCAAGACTAGTAACTACGAGCAGTACTTC.

The chain joins TRBV19 to TRBJ1-2, with D possibly TRBD1 on 5 matching bases. V was pared by 5 bases and J by 8 bases, with 18 bases between. The CDR3 loop spans 14 amino acids. Germline CDR1 and CDR2: LNHDA and SQIVND (reference sequence). CDR3 sequence (DNA): TGTGCCAGTAGTCCGGGACTGTCAATGGGAGGCTACACCTTC. Protein: CASSPGLSMGGYTF. Together with reference TRBV19 and TRBJ1-2, the CDR3 gives the full variable domain: DGGITQSPKYLFRKEGQNVTLSCEQNLNHDAMYWYRQDPGQGLRLIYYSQIVNDFQKGDIAEGYSVSREKKESFPLTVTSAQKNPTAFYLCASSPGLSMGGYTFGSGTRLTVV.

Here the CDR3 DNA reads TGTGCCAGTAGCTACAGGTGGGGCCTGTTGAATCAGCCCCAGCATTTT. Translated: CASSYRWGLLNQPQHF. The V gene is TRBV19, the J gene TRBJ1-5, with D tentatively TRBD1 (5 bases). The CDR3 is made up of 16 amino acids. CDR1 and CDR2 from the germline V gene are LNHDA and SQIVND (reference sequence). With 6 bases removed from V and 4 bases from J, the gap between germline ends came to 19 bases. The complete variable domain, with remaining parts taken from reference TRBV19 and TRBJ1-5, reads DGGITQSPKYLFRKEGQNVTLSCEQNLNHDAMYWYRQDPGQGLRLIYYSQIVNDFQKGDIAEGYSVSREKKESFPLTVTSAQKNPTAFYLCASSYRWGLLNQPQHFGDGTRLSIL.

This chain links TRBV9 with TRBJ2-3, with a tentative D call TRBD2 (6 bases). CDR3 size: 17 residues. Trimming cost V 0 bases and J 0 bases, with 14 bases left between them. The germline V gene has CDR1 SGDLS and CDR2 YYNGEE. CDR3 DNA sequence: TGTGCCAGCAGCGTAGAGTCTGCGGGGCCTAGCACAGATACGCAGTATTTT. This encodes CASSVESAGPSTDTQYF.

The genes are TRBV6-5 and TRBJ1-1; D possibly corresponds to TRBD1 (5 bases). V was trimmed by 6 bases and J by 0 bases, leaving 5 bases between them. CDR3 length equals 12 residues. Looked up from germline, CDR1 is MNHEY and CDR2 is SVGAGI. CDR3 sequence (DNA): TGTGCCAGCAGGGGGCTGAACACTGAAGCTTTCTTT. Protein sequence: CASRGLNTEAFF.

The V and J genes are TRBV5-1 and TRBJ2-6, with 11 bases matching TRBD1. CDR3 length: 19 residues. Germline V CDR1 and CDR2: SGHRS, YFSETQ. Trimming took 4 bases from V and 1 from J; bases not matched to a gene: 10. The CDR3 spells CASSPRTGGAQSGANVLTF. As DNA, the CDR3 is TGCGCCAGCAGCCCCCGGACAGGGGGCGCGCAATCTGGGGCCAACGTCCTGACTTTC.

The V gene is TRBV6-5, the J gene TRBJ1-6; D possibly corresponds to TRBD1 (6 bases). Germline assignment: CDR1 MNHEY and CDR2 SVGAGI. The V end was cut by 4 bases, the J end by 14 bases, with 12 bases between. This CDR3 contains 12 residues. The CDR3 nucleotides are TGTGCCAGCAGTTCCATGACAGGTTCCCTCCACTTT. Translating gives CASSSMTGSLHF.

The J gene is TRBJ1-1, the V gene TRBV6-4; D remains unclear. V lost 6 bases and J 3 bases, leaving 11 bases between the germline ends. This CDR3 contains 13 residues. Germline V CDR1 and CDR2: MRHNA, SNTAGT. The CDR3 region is CASSLKIDTEAFF. In nucleotides, the CDR3 is TGTGCCAGCAGCCTCAAGATAGACACTGAAGCTTTCTTT.

The chain employs TRBV18 and TRBJ1-4; 8 bases agree with TRBD1. J lost 11 bases, V lost 6 bases, and 14 bases had no gene match. Germline V gene sequence: CDR1 KGHSH, CDR2 LQKENI. The CDR3 has 15 amino acids. Here the CDR3 reads CASSPDRGLSYKLFF. In DNA form, the CDR3 reads TGTGCCAGCTCGCCTGACAGGGGTTTGAGTTATAAACTGTTTTTT.

The count of this clone is one. The chain joins TRBV7-6 to TRBJ1-4; D possibly corresponds to TRBD1 (5 bases). This CDR3 contains 16 residues. Trimming stripped 3 bases from V and 6 bases from J, with 17 bases between. CDR1 SGHVS and CDR2 FNYEAQ come from the germline V gene. CDR3 sequence (DNA): TGTGCCAGCAGCTTCCAGGGACCGGGAGGATATGAAAAACTGTTTTTT. It specifies CASSFQGPGGYEKLFF.

The chain joins TRBV7-2 to TRBJ2-7; 8 bases map to TRBD2. CDR1 is SGHTA and CDR2 is FQGNSA in the germline V gene. Trimming removed 3 bases from V and 3 bases from J; junction bases left unmatched: 4. The CDR3 totals 14 residues. The CDR3 DNA reads as TGTGCCAGCAGCTTCCTGGCGGGAGGCTACGAGCAGTACTTC. Residues: CASSFLAGGYEQYF.

V and J are TRBV5-1 and TRBJ1-4, with 8 nucleotides matching TRBD1. The CDR3 runs 16 residues. The germline gives CDR1 SGHRS, CDR2 YFSETQ. V lost 0 bases, J lost 7 bases, and 8 bases stayed unmatched. In nucleotides, the CDR3 is TGCGCCAGCAGCTTGGCTGACAGGGGTTTGGGTGAAAAACTGTTTTTT. It specifies CASSLADRGLGEKLFF.

The chain couples TRBV10-3 to TRBJ1-2, with D possibly matching TRBD1 (5 bases). This CDR3 comprises 13 residues. The germline V gene has CDR1 ENHRY and CDR2 SYGVKD. The ends were cut back, 4 bases at V and 6 bases at J, with 12 bases in the middle. The CDR3, as DNA: TGTGCCATCAGTGGTGAGGACAAGCATGGCTACACCTTC. Its protein is CAISGEDKHGYTF.

V usage is TRBV12-2 and J usage is TRBJ2-7; the D call of TRBD1 is as the table states it, not checked on the DNA. TRBV12-2 is a pseudogene segment. The CDR3 contains 16 residues. DNA of the CDR3: TGTGCAAGTCGCTCATCCTCCAGGGACATGACCTACGAGCAGTACTTC. Protein: CASRSSSRDMTYEQYF.

This rearrangement joins TRBV10-1 to TRBJ2-1; 9 positions agree with TRBD1. The CDR3 loop spans 13 amino acids. Germline V gene sequence: CDR1 WNHNN, CDR2 SYGVQD (reference sequence). The J segment lost 8 bases and the V segment lost 6 bases, leaving 5 bases of the junction unmatched. DNA for the CDR3: TGCGCCAGCAGGAGACAGGGGGAGGATGAGCAGTTCTTC. It yields the protein CASRRQGEDEQFF.